Listed below are T cell receptor beta chains from one sample, sequenced in a study of blood T cell repertoires in COVID-19. Sequencing was performed with immunoSEQ multiplex PCR; in TCRdb, only in-frame clones are kept and a portion is missing. The table lists about 99,000 clones, roughly 84% of them singletons. The material sequenced was peripheral blood. Receptors originate from a man aged 70-80 years with active or convalescent COVID-19. CDR3s include the opening cysteine and the closing phenylalanine or tryptophan. The order of the fields is CDR3 protein, CDR3 DNA, J gene, CDR3 length, V gene, D gene, clone size. A D gene is named only where the DNA matches it firmly. Size tells how often a clone was seen (once, few, many) or the class of an expanded clone, and some rows leave it out.

CDR3aa: CASSDTDPDTQYF
CDR3nt: TGTGCCAGCAGCGACACAGATCCAGATACGCAGTATTTT
j_gene: TRBJ2-3
len: 13
v_gene: TRBV9
d_gene: NA
abundance: NA

CDR3aa: CASSQAGTERNYGYTF
CDR3nt: TGTGCCAGCAGCCAGGCCGGGACAGAGAGGAACTATGGCTACACCTTC
j_gene: TRBJ1-2
len: 16
v_gene: TRBV3-1/TRBV3-2
d_gene: TRBD1
abundance: NA

CDR3aa: CASSARQPSGNTIYF
CDR3nt: TGTGCCAGCAGTGCGCGGCAGCCCTCTGGAAACACCATATATTTT
j_gene: TRBJ1-3
len: 15
v_gene: TRBV2
d_gene: NA
abundance: NA

CDR3aa: CASSFDRGKETQYF
CDR3nt: TGTGCCAGCAGTTTCGACAGGGGTAAAGAGACCCAGTACTTC
j_gene: TRBJ2-5
len: 14
v_gene: TRBV28
d_gene: TRBD1
abundance: once

CDR3aa: CASSPGTESYNEQFF
CDR3nt: TGCGCCAGCAGCCCCGGGACAGAGTCCTACAATGAGCAGTTCTTC
j_gene: TRBJ2-1
len: 15
v_gene: TRBV5-1
d_gene: TRBD1
abundance: once

CDR3aa: CASSIPSGGADGTQYF
CDR3nt: TGTGCCAGCAGCATCCCTAGCGGGGGGGCTGATGGGACCCAGTACTTC
j_gene: TRBJ2-5
len: 16
v_gene: TRBV5-6
d_gene: TRBD2
abundance: NA

CDR3aa: CASSLGTGGSGANVLTF
CDR3nt: TGTGCCAGCAGCTTAGGGACAGGGGGCTCTGGGGCCAACGTCCTGACTTTC
j_gene: TRBJ2-6
len: 17
v_gene: TRBV7-8
d_gene: TRBD1
abundance: few

CDR3aa: CASSIGLAGGADTQYF
CDR3nt: TGCGCCAGCAGCATAGGACTAGCGGGGGGCGCAGATACGCAGTATTTT
j_gene: TRBJ2-3
len: 16
v_gene: TRBV5-1
d_gene: TRBD2
abundance: NA

CDR3aa: CASSDEREGKLFF
CDR3nt: TGTGCCAGCAGTGATGAGAGGGAGGGAAAACTGTTTTTT
j_gene: TRBJ1-4
len: 13
v_gene: TRBV2
d_gene: NA
abundance: NA

CDR3aa: CASSPVGGRQPQHF
CDR3nt: TGTGCCAGCAGTCCTGTGGGGGGAAGGCAGCCCCAGCATTTT
j_gene: TRBJ1-5
len: 14
v_gene: TRBV28
d_gene: NA
abundance: NA

CDR3aa: CASSFSHEQYF
CDR3nt: TGTGCCAGCAGTTTTAGCCACGAGCAGTACTTC
j_gene: TRBJ2-7
len: 11
v_gene: TRBV6-5
d_gene: NA
abundance: NA

CDR3aa: CASSPSAGGRETQYF
CDR3nt: TGTGCCAGCAGCCCATCAGCGGGGGGTAGGGAGACCCAGTACTTC
j_gene: TRBJ2-5
len: 15
v_gene: TRBV7-2
d_gene: TRBD2
abundance: once

CDR3aa: CASSLDLANTEAFF
CDR3nt: TGCGCCAGCAGCTTGGATTTGGCGAACACTGAAGCTTTCTTT
j_gene: TRBJ1-1
len: 14
v_gene: TRBV5-1
d_gene: NA
abundance: NA

CDR3aa: CASTYAQGAIGQPQHF
CDR3nt: TGTGCCAGCACTTACGCACAGGGGGCGATTGGTCAGCCCCAGCATTTT
j_gene: TRBJ1-5
len: 16
v_gene: TRBV28
d_gene: TRBD1
abundance: NA

CDR3aa: CASSYPPSGTVIAKNIQYF
CDR3nt: TGTGCCAGCAGTTACCCCCCCTCCGGGACAGTGATAGCCAAAAACATTCAGTACTTC
j_gene: TRBJ2-4
len: 19
v_gene: TRBV6-2/TRBV6-3
d_gene: TRBD1
abundance: NA

CDR3aa: CASSLGGAGQPQHF
CDR3nt: TGTGCCAGCAGTCTAGGGGGGGCTGGACAGCCCCAGCATTTT
j_gene: TRBJ1-5
len: 14
v_gene: TRBV2
d_gene: NA
abundance: NA

CDR3aa: CASSAGHYEQYF
CDR3nt: TGTGCCAGCAGCGCCGGACACTACGAGCAGTACTTC
j_gene: TRBJ2-7
len: 12
v_gene: TRBV7-2
d_gene: NA
abundance: NA

CDR3aa: CASSLPQGNYGYTF
CDR3nt: TGTGCCAGCAGTTTGCCACAGGGGAACTATGGCTACACCTTC
j_gene: TRBJ1-2
len: 14
v_gene: TRBV28
d_gene: TRBD1
abundance: NA

CDR3aa: CASSPPPGEKLFF
CDR3nt: TGTGCCAGCTCACCACCGCCGGGTGAAAAACTGTTTTTT
j_gene: TRBJ1-4
len: 13
v_gene: TRBV18
d_gene: NA
abundance: NA

CDR3aa: CATRGGPVLSGANVLTF
CDR3nt: TGTGCCACCAGAGGAGGACCAGTCTTGTCTGGGGCCAACGTCCTGACTTTC
j_gene: TRBJ2-6
len: 17
v_gene: TRBV5-4
d_gene: NA
abundance: NA

CDR3aa: CASSAGQGASCNSPLHF
CDR3nt: TGCGCCAGCAGTGCGGGACAGGGGGCTTCTTGCAATTCACCCCTCCACTTT
j_gene: TRBJ1-6
len: 17
v_gene: TRBV10-1
d_gene: TRBD1
abundance: few

CDR3aa: CASSPPDRGSEAFF
CDR3nt: TGTGCCAGCAGCCCTCCCGACAGGGGGAGTGAAGCTTTCTTT
j_gene: TRBJ1-1
len: 14
v_gene: TRBV5-4
d_gene: TRBD1
abundance: NA

CDR3aa: CASSQDLGEGTGATEQYF
CDR3nt: TGTGCCAGCAGCCAAGACCTAGGAGAAGGGACAGGGGCTACCGAGCAGTACTTC
j_gene: TRBJ2-7
len: 18
v_gene: TRBV3-1/TRBV3-2
d_gene: TRBD1
abundance: NA

CDR3aa: CASSWTGTSTEAFF
CDR3nt: TGCGCCAGCAGCTGGACCGGGACTAGTACTGAAGCTTTCTTT
j_gene: TRBJ1-1
len: 14
v_gene: TRBV5-1
d_gene: NA
abundance: few

CDR3aa: CAWSKEGFSGNTIYF
CDR3nt: TGTGCCTGGAGTAAAGAGGGCTTCTCTGGAAACACCATATATTTT
j_gene: TRBJ1-3
len: 15
v_gene: TRBV30
d_gene: NA
abundance: NA

CDR3aa: CASRPGEGSTGELFF
CDR3nt: TGTGCCAGCAGACCAGGGGAGGGGAGCACCGGGGAGCTGTTTTTT
j_gene: TRBJ2-2
len: 15
v_gene: TRBV9
d_gene: NA
abundance: NA

CDR3aa: CASSQILPTAPASNSPLHF
CDR3nt: TGCGCCAGCAGCCAAATCTTGCCGACAGCCCCGGCCTCTAATTCACCCCTCCACTTT
j_gene: TRBJ1-6
len: 19
v_gene: TRBV4-1
d_gene: NA
abundance: NA

CDR3aa: CASSLQGAAWDEQYF
CDR3nt: TGTGCCAGCAGTTTACAGGGGGCCGCATGGGACGAGCAGTACTTC
j_gene: TRBJ2-7
len: 15
v_gene: TRBV6-5
d_gene: TRBD1
abundance: few

CDR3aa: CASSRQGATEETQYF
CDR3nt: TGCGCCAGCAGTCGACAGGGGGCCACGGAAGAGACCCAGTACTTC
j_gene: TRBJ2-5
len: 15
v_gene: TRBV5-1
d_gene: TRBD1
abundance: NA

CDR3aa: CASSLGQGANQPQHF
CDR3nt: TGTGCCAGCAGCCTGGGACAGGGGGCAAATCAGCCCCAGCATTTT
j_gene: TRBJ1-5
len: 15
v_gene: TRBV6-2/TRBV6-3
d_gene: TRBD1
abundance: NA

CDR3aa: CASSLGGENTEAFF
CDR3nt: TGTGCCAGCAGCTTAGGGGGGGAGAACACTGAAGCTTTCTTT
j_gene: TRBJ1-1
len: 14
v_gene: TRBV7-2
d_gene: NA
abundance: NA

CDR3aa: CASSQQKNTEAFF
CDR3nt: TGTGCCAGCAGCCAGCAGAAGAACACTGAAGCTTTCTTT
j_gene: TRBJ1-1
len: 13
v_gene: TRBV14
d_gene: NA
abundance: NA

CDR3aa: CAWSRQGNTEAFF
CDR3nt: TGTGCCTGGAGCCGACAGGGGAACACTGAAGCTTTCTTT
j_gene: TRBJ1-1
len: 13
v_gene: TRBV30
d_gene: TRBD1
abundance: NA

CDR3aa: CASSFQKNTEAFF
CDR3nt: TGTGCCAGCAGCTTTCAGAAGAACACTGAAGCTTTCTTT
j_gene: TRBJ1-1
len: 13
v_gene: TRBV7-2
d_gene: NA
abundance: NA

CDR3aa: CASTGGEGNQPQHF
CDR3nt: TGTGCCAGCACAGGGGGCGAGGGCAATCAGCCCCAGCATTTT
j_gene: TRBJ1-5
len: 14
v_gene: TRBV2
d_gene: TRBD1
abundance: many

CDR3aa: CASSQGTGANYGYTF
CDR3nt: TGTGCCAGCAGCCAAGGGACAGGGGCTAACTATGGCTACACCTTC
j_gene: TRBJ1-2
len: 15
v_gene: TRBV3-1/TRBV3-2
d_gene: TRBD1
abundance: NA

CDR3aa: CASSGGFYGYTF
CDR3nt: TGTGCCAGCAGTGGGGGCTTCTATGGCTACACCTTC
j_gene: TRBJ1-2
len: 12
v_gene: TRBV25-1
d_gene: NA
abundance: NA

CDR3aa: CASSREGYEQYF
CDR3nt: TGTGCCAGCAGCCGGGAGGGCTACGAGCAGTACTTC
j_gene: TRBJ2-7
len: 12
v_gene: TRBV11-2
d_gene: TRBD2
abundance: NA

CDR3aa: CASTPWSEGSPLHF
CDR3nt: TGTGCCAGCACCCCTTGGAGCGAAGGTTCACCCCTCCACTTT
j_gene: TRBJ1-6
len: 14
v_gene: TRBV25-1
d_gene: NA
abundance: NA

CDR3aa: CASSLRLQQETQYF
CDR3nt: TGTGCCAGCAGCCTAAGACTACAACAAGAGACCCAGTACTTC
j_gene: TRBJ2-5
len: 14
v_gene: TRBV5-8
d_gene: NA
abundance: NA

CDR3aa: CASSYSIQETKQYF
CDR3nt: TGTGCCAGCAGTTACTCGATACAGGAGACAAAGCAGTACTTC
j_gene: TRBJ2-7
len: 14
v_gene: TRBV6-5
d_gene: NA
abundance: NA

CDR3aa: CAISESTFRGRNQPQHF
CDR3nt: TGTGCCATCAGTGAGTCCACCTTCAGGGGGCGCAATCAGCCCCAGCATTTT
j_gene: TRBJ1-5
len: 17
v_gene: TRBV10-3
d_gene: TRBD1
abundance: once